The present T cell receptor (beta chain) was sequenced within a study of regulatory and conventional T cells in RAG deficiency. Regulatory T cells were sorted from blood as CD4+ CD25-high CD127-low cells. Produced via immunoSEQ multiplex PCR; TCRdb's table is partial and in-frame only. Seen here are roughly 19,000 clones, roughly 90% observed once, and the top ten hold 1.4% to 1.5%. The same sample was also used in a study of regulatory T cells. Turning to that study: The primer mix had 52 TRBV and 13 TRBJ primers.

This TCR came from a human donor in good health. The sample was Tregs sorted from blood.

CDR3 amino acids: CASSSGQGIETQYF. CDR3 DNA sequence: TGTGCCAGCAGCTCTGGACAGGGGATCGAGACCCAGTACTTC. The chain joins TRBV9 to TRBJ2-5, with TRBD1 matching over 9 bases. Germline V lookup: CDR1 SGDLS, CDR2 YYNGEE. The CDR3 loop spans 14 amino acids. The trim removed 4 bases at V and 5 bases at J, leaving 6 bases unmatched.